This entry features one T cell receptor beta chain sequence. Its antigen is undetermined. The data were obtained in a study of cytomegalovirus exposure and HLA in healthy donors. Study-wide context: The early release's HLA-typed donors yielded approximately 85 million unique TCRs. Overall study findings and caveats: In a later analysis, TCR beta V- and J-gene trimming was associated with a missense DCLRE1C variant. Segments of the TCR beta V type were, in most cases, productive about 87% or about 30% of the time in an earlier analysis. Three CMV-associated chains were confirmed in vitro to be specific for CMV antigens.

PCR was performed using 60 Vbeta and 13 Jbeta primers. Assay used: immunoSEQ multiplex PCR; TCRdb lists only in-frame clones, some missing. The sample records about 140,000 clones, around a tenth being singletons. The sequenced sample was PBMCs. This TCR came from a male donor in good health and CMV-seronegative.

The chain's CDR3 is CASSEFEESQPQHF. The CDR3, as DNA: TGTGCCAGCAGTGAATTTGAGGAGAGTCAGCCCCAGCATTTT. The chain has TRBV25-1 and TRBJ1-5; no firm D call. Germline V CDR1 and CDR2: MGHDK, SYGVNS. The CDR3 runs to 14 residues. V gave up 1 base and J gave up 6 bases, with 10 bases separating them.